This TCR beta chain stems from a study of blood T cell repertoires in COVID-19. As for the study in general: Researchers got acute and convalescent COVID-19 samples from the United States, Italy and Spain. From T cells, B-cell-depleted T cells, or PBMCs came the material, which was cDNA or gDNA.

Under the authors' procedure: Amplification of reference gene primers provided the estimated nucleated cell counts. Using immunoSEQ multiplex PCR, the repertoire was profiled, and TCRdb retains in-frame clones only, with some absent. V and J calls plus clone size are reproduced from that table; the DNA served to infer D and trimming. The sample has 110,000 or so clones, over 75% seen once. This receptor was obtained from a woman aged 70 to 79 who had recovered from COVID-19. The specimen was peripheral blood.

This CDR3 is CASRASGTGAYGYTF. For the CDR3, the DNA is TGTGCCAGCAGAGCATCCGGGACAGGCGCCTATGGCTACACCTTC. The chain uses TRBV6-5 and TRBJ1-2, with 8 bases fitting TRBD1. The V gene end was trimmed by 6 bases and the J gene end by 4 bases; junction bases not matched to a gene: 10. CDR1 MNHEY and CDR2 SVGAGI come from the germline V gene. The CDR3 length is 15 residues.